Listed below are T cell receptor beta chains from one sample, sequenced in a study of shared T cell receptors in the human thymus. The protocol was immunoSEQ multiplex PCR, while the TCRdb copy is restricted to in-frame clones and leaves out a portion. The sample holds 700,000 to 750,000 clones; over 75% are singletons and the top ten take roughly 0.01%. The data were also submitted as part of a second study, on human thymus T cells.

Source material: thymocytes. The receptors stem from a girl in the first two years of life with a congenital heart defect. CDR3s include the opening cysteine and the closing phenylalanine or tryptophan. The D gene is left open where the match is weak. The size entry is marked missing in some rows and otherwise reads once, few, many or a size class.

v_call: TRBV6-5
clone_size: few
j_call: TRBJ1-1
d_call: NA
cdr3_aa: CASSYEGSANTEAFF
cdr3_nt: TGTGCCAGCAGTTACGAAGGGAGCGCGAACACTGAAGCTTTCTTT

v_call: TRBV29-1
clone_size: NA
j_call: TRBJ2-3
d_call: TRBD2
cdr3_aa: CSVGSSGVVTDTQYF
cdr3_nt: TGCAGCGTTGGATCTAGCGGGGTTGTGACAGATACGCAGTATTTT

v_call: TRBV2
clone_size: NA
j_call: TRBJ2-7
d_call: TRBD1
cdr3_aa: CASREPITGGDYRYEQYF
cdr3_nt: TGTGCCAGCAGGGAACCTATAACAGGGGGCGATTATCGCTACGAGCAGTACTTC

v_call: TRBV7-9
clone_size: NA
j_call: TRBJ1-1
d_call: TRBD1
cdr3_aa: CASSSGQGAGNTEAFF
cdr3_nt: TGTGCCAGCAGCTCTGGACAGGGGGCAGGGAACACTGAAGCTTTCTTT

v_call: TRBV29-1
clone_size: NA
j_call: TRBJ1-1
d_call: TRBD1
cdr3_aa: CSVEEANSDRAGSLTEAFF
cdr3_nt: TGCAGCGTTGAAGAAGCAAATTCCGACAGGGCAGGTTCCCTCACTGAAGCTTTCTTT

v_call: TRBV7-2
clone_size: NA
j_call: TRBJ2-5
d_call: TRBD2
cdr3_aa: CASSDRDYPYQETQYF
cdr3_nt: TGTGCCAGCAGCGATCGGGACTATCCGTACCAAGAGACCCAGTACTTC

v_call: TRBV25-1
clone_size: NA
j_call: TRBJ2-5
d_call: TRBD2
cdr3_aa: CASTPMGGWETQYF
cdr3_nt: TGTGCCAGCACCCCAATGGGGGGGTGGGAGACCCAGTACTTC

v_call: TRBV28
clone_size: NA
j_call: TRBJ1-2
d_call: NA
cdr3_aa: CASSLWSPLAYGYTF
cdr3_nt: TGTGCCAGCAGTTTATGGTCGCCTTTAGCTTATGGCTACACCTTC

v_call: TRBV7-6
clone_size: few
j_call: TRBJ2-5
d_call: NA
cdr3_aa: CASSLGAAQGIQETQYF
cdr3_nt: TGTGCCAGCAGCTTAGGGGCGGCCCAGGGGATCCAAGAGACCCAGTACTTC

v_call: TRBV11-2
clone_size: NA
j_call: TRBJ2-1
d_call: NA
cdr3_aa: CASRSISSTDEQFF
cdr3_nt: TGTGCCAGCAGGAGTATTTCGTCCACGGATGAGCAGTTCTTC

v_call: TRBV29-1
clone_size: once
j_call: TRBJ1-1
d_call: NA
cdr3_aa: CSVDSQGTTKAFF
cdr3_nt: TGCAGCGTTGATAGCCAGGGTACTACTAAAGCTTTCTTT

v_call: TRBV2
clone_size: NA
j_call: TRBJ2-3
d_call: TRBD2
cdr3_aa: CASSGGRLADNSTDTQYF
cdr3_nt: TGTGCCAGCAGCGGGGGGAGACTAGCGGACAATAGCACAGATACGCAGTATTTT

v_call: TRBV4-3
clone_size: NA
j_call: TRBJ2-7
d_call: TRBD2
cdr3_aa: CASSQGGLGEQYF
cdr3_nt: TGCGCCAGCAGCCAGGGCGGACTAGGCGAGCAGTACTTC

v_call: TRBV7-2
clone_size: NA
j_call: TRBJ2-2
d_call: TRBD2
cdr3_aa: CASSFPGRGGNTGELFF
cdr3_nt: TGTGCCAGCAGCTTCCCCGGGCGGGGGGGGAACACCGGGGAGCTGTTTTTT

v_call: TRBV6-5
clone_size: once
j_call: TRBJ1-4
d_call: NA
cdr3_aa: CASSSARGKRKLFF
cdr3_nt: TGTGCCAGCAGTTCGGCTCGGGGAAAAAGAAAACTGTTTTTT

v_call: TRBV28
clone_size: NA
j_call: TRBJ2-2
d_call: NA
cdr3_aa: CASSLSLGDPNTGELFF
cdr3_nt: TGTGCCAGCAGCTTATCGCTCGGGGATCCGAACACCGGGGAGCTGTTTTTT

v_call: TRBV7-9
clone_size: NA
j_call: TRBJ1-2
d_call: NA
cdr3_aa: CASSLQGYYGYTF
cdr3_nt: TGTGCCAGCAGCTTACAGGGTTACTATGGCTACACCTTC

v_call: TRBV4-1
clone_size: NA
j_call: TRBJ1-5
d_call: TRBD1
cdr3_aa: CASSQDDRGRQPQHF
cdr3_nt: TGCGCCAGCAGCCAAGATGACAGGGGACGTCAGCCCCAGCATTTT

v_call: TRBV6-1
clone_size: NA
j_call: TRBJ1-2
d_call: NA
cdr3_aa: CASSERGEEALRAGQRNGYTF
cdr3_nt: TGTGCCAGCAGTGAAAGGGGAGAAGAAGCCCTAAGGGCCGGACAGAGGAATGGCTACACCTTC

v_call: TRBV27
clone_size: NA
j_call: TRBJ2-1
d_call: TRBD2
cdr3_aa: CASSITLAGGPPSSYNEQFF
cdr3_nt: TGTGCCAGCAGTATCACATTAGCGGGGGGGCCCCCATCCTCCTACAATGAGCAGTTCTTC

v_call: TRBV27
clone_size: NA
j_call: TRBJ2-2
d_call: TRBD1
cdr3_aa: CASSFRPVRGLNTGELFF
cdr3_nt: TGTGCCAGCAGTTTCCGCCCGGTCAGGGGGCTGAACACCGGGGAGCTGTTTTTT

v_call: TRBV29-1
clone_size: once
j_call: TRBJ1-5
d_call: NA
cdr3_aa: CSVEDSPYQPQHF
cdr3_nt: TGCAGCGTTGAGGACAGTCCTTATCAGCCCCAGCATTTT

v_call: TRBV6-5
clone_size: NA
j_call: TRBJ1-1
d_call: NA
cdr3_aa: CASSQGTRGEAFF
cdr3_nt: TGTGCCAGCAGTCAAGGGACAAGGGGTGAAGCTTTCTTT

v_call: TRBV9
clone_size: NA
j_call: TRBJ1-3
d_call: NA
cdr3_aa: CASSVRGKTGLGNTIYF
cdr3_nt: TGTGCCAGCAGCGTGAGAGGGAAAACAGGGTTGGGAAACACCATATATTTT

v_call: TRBV7-4
clone_size: NA
j_call: TRBJ2-7
d_call: TRBD2
cdr3_aa: CASRSGVAGPSYEQYF
cdr3_nt: TGTGCCAGCAGGTCCGGGGTAGCGGGGCCCTCCTACGAGCAGTACTTC

v_call: TRBV11-2
clone_size: NA
j_call: TRBJ1-5
d_call: TRBD1
cdr3_aa: CASSSDDRVSNQPQHF
cdr3_nt: TGTGCCAGCAGCTCAGATGACAGGGTGAGCAATCAGCCCCAGCATTTT

v_call: TRBV6-6
clone_size: few
j_call: TRBJ1-2
d_call: NA
cdr3_aa: CASSPGNGYTF
cdr3_nt: TGTGCCAGCAGCCCAGGGAATGGCTACACCTTC

v_call: TRBV2
clone_size: once
j_call: TRBJ1-2
d_call: NA
cdr3_aa: CASRGIRGIPNYGYTF
cdr3_nt: TGTGCCAGCAGAGGGATAAGGGGGATACCTAACTATGGCTACACCTTC

v_call: TRBV15
clone_size: NA
j_call: TRBJ1-5
d_call: NA
cdr3_aa: CATSREQKFDQPQHF
cdr3_nt: TGTGCCACCAGCAGAGAACAGAAATTCGATCAGCCCCAGCATTTT

v_call: TRBV27
clone_size: NA
j_call: TRBJ1-1
d_call: TRBD1
cdr3_aa: CASSITPGTEYMNTEAFF
cdr3_nt: TGTGCCAGCAGTATAACTCCCGGGACAGAGTACATGAACACTGAAGCTTTCTTT

v_call: TRBV4-1
clone_size: NA
j_call: TRBJ2-1
d_call: TRBD2
cdr3_aa: CASSFRLAGGHEQFF
cdr3_nt: TGCGCCAGCAGTTTTAGACTAGCGGGGGGGCATGAGCAGTTCTTC

v_call: TRBV7-9
clone_size: NA
j_call: TRBJ2-7
d_call: TRBD1
cdr3_aa: CASSLVGTGLEQYF
cdr3_nt: TGTGCCAGCAGCTTAGTGGGGACAGGGCTTGAGCAGTACTTC

v_call: TRBV5-8
clone_size: NA
j_call: TRBJ1-2
d_call: NA
cdr3_aa: CASSPEETTANGYTF
cdr3_nt: TGTGCCAGCAGCCCCGAGGAGACGACGGCGAATGGCTACACCTTC

v_call: TRBV28
clone_size: NA
j_call: TRBJ2-7
d_call: NA
cdr3_aa: CASSPVLNRGSYEQHF
cdr3_nt: TGTGCCAGCAGTCCCGTTTTGAACCGCGGTTCCTACGAGCAGCACTTC

v_call: TRBV7-9
clone_size: few
j_call: TRBJ2-2
d_call: NA
cdr3_aa: CASSLSGGERTGELFF
cdr3_nt: TGTGCCAGCAGCTTATCCGGGGGAGAAAGGACCGGGGAGCTGTTTTTT

v_call: TRBV15
clone_size: NA
j_call: TRBJ1-2
d_call: NA
cdr3_aa: CATSRDQVDSDYTF
cdr3_nt: TGTGCCACCAGCAGAGATCAGGTAGATTCTGACTACACCTTC

v_call: TRBV27
clone_size: NA
j_call: TRBJ1-6
d_call: TRBD1
cdr3_aa: CASSGHHYRDRGPSSYNSPLHF
cdr3_nt: TGTGCCAGCAGTGGACATCATTACCGGGACAGGGGCCCCAGCTCCTATAATTCACCCCTCCACTTT

v_call: TRBV6-4
clone_size: once
j_call: TRBJ1-2
d_call: NA
cdr3_aa: CASSDRLEIKMGHYYGYTF
cdr3_nt: TGTGCCAGCAGTGATCGACTGGAAATCAAAATGGGACATTACTATGGCTACACCTTC

v_call: TRBV5-8
clone_size: NA
j_call: TRBJ1-1
d_call: TRBD1
cdr3_aa: CAKALGGANTEAFF
cdr3_nt: TGTGCCAAAGCCTTAGGGGGCGCGAACACTGAAGCTTTCTTT

v_call: TRBV30
clone_size: once
j_call: TRBJ1-6
d_call: NA
cdr3_aa: CAWSPYRVSPLHF
cdr3_nt: TGTGCCTGGAGTCCTTACAGGGTATCACCCCTCCACTTT

v_call: TRBV19
clone_size: NA
j_call: TRBJ1-5
d_call: TRBD1
cdr3_aa: CASSCPPDRDRIHQPQHF
cdr3_nt: TGTGCCAGTAGTTGCCCTCCCGACCGGGACAGGATTCATCAGCCCCAGCATTTT

v_call: TRBV7-9
clone_size: NA
j_call: TRBJ2-5
d_call: TRBD1
cdr3_aa: CASSLGTEETQYF
cdr3_nt: TGTGCCAGCAGCCTAGGGACAGAAGAGACCCAGTACTTC

v_call: TRBV9
clone_size: NA
j_call: TRBJ1-4
d_call: NA
cdr3_aa: CASSVAGRGEPRDEKLFF
cdr3_nt: TGTGCCAGCAGCGTAGCGGGCCGGGGGGAGCCGAGGGATGAAAAACTGTTTTTT

v_call: TRBV11-2
clone_size: NA
j_call: TRBJ2-7
d_call: TRBD1
cdr3_aa: CASSLRPGGFTYEQYF
cdr3_nt: TGTGCCAGCAGCTTACGCCCAGGGGGCTTTACCTACGAGCAGTACTTC

v_call: TRBV28
clone_size: NA
j_call: TRBJ1-1
d_call: NA
cdr3_aa: CASSLRVSGSTEAFF
cdr3_nt: TGTGCCAGCAGTCTCCGAGTGAGCGGGTCGACTGAAGCTTTCTTT

v_call: TRBV19
clone_size: NA
j_call: TRBJ1-1
d_call: NA
cdr3_aa: CASSSRESGEIIDEAFF
cdr3_nt: TGTGCCAGTAGTAGTCGAGAATCGGGAGAGATAATTGACGAAGCTTTCTTT

v_call: TRBV27
clone_size: NA
j_call: TRBJ1-1
d_call: NA
cdr3_aa: CASSLSRATEAFF
cdr3_nt: TGTGCCAGCAGTTTGTCCAGGGCCACTGAAGCTTTCTTT